This T cell receptor (beta chain) was sequenced during a study of PD-1 blockade in classical Hodgkin lymphoma. Produced via immunoSEQ multiplex PCR; TCRdb's table is partial and in-frame only. The table includes about 93,000 clones, around 80% detected once. Described time point: cycle 4 day 1 (C4D1), after about 6 weeks of nivolumab. In every patient, relapse followed autologous stem cell transplantation, while exposure to brentuximab vedotin differed. Germline lookup yields CDR1 MDHEN and CDR2 SYDVKM. CDR3 length equals 12 residues. The V gene lost 6 bases and the J gene lost 5 bases, with 7 bases spanning the gap.

The specimen was peripheral blood mononuclear cells (PBMCs), collected before the fourth cycle of nivolumab. V and J are TRBV28 and TRBJ2-2; D possibly corresponds to TRBD2 (5 bases). The source of this sequence is a human donor with classical Hodgkin lymphoma. DNA for the CDR3: TGTGCCAGCAGCATAGCGACCGGGGAGCTGTTTTTT. Translated: CASSIATGELFF.